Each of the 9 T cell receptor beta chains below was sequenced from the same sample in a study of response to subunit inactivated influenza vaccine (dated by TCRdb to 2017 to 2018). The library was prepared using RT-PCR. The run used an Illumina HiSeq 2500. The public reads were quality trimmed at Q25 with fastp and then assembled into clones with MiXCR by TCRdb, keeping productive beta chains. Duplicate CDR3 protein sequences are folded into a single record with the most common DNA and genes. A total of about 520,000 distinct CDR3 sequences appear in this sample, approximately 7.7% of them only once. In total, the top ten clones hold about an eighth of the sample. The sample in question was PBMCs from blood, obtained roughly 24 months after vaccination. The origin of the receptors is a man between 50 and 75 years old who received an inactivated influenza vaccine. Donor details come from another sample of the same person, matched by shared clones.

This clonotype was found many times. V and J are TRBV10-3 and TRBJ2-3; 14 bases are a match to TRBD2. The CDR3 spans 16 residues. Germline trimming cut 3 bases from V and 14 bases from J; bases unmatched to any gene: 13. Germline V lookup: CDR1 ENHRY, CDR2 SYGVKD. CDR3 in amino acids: CAISDLGTSGGLAAYF. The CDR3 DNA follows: TGTGCCATCAGTGACCTGGGGACTAGCGGGGGTCTAGCGGCGTATTTT.

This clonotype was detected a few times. CDR3 sequence (DNA): TGTGCCAGCAGCACCAGGGGTAGCGCGGGCTACGAGCAGTACTTC. As protein: CASSTRGSAGYEQYF. The chain uses TRBV7-2 and TRBJ2-7, with D perhaps matching TRBD1 (6 bases). This CDR3 spans 15 amino acids. Trimming removed 5 bases at V and 3 bases at J, with 17 bases between. CDR1 is SGHTA, CDR2 FQGNSA, per germline. Filled out from reference TRBV7-2 and TRBJ2-7, the complete variable domain reads GAGVSQSPSNKVTEKGKDVELRCDPISGHTALYWYRQSLGQGLEFLIYFQGNSAPDKSGLPSDRFSAERTGGSVSTLTIQRTQQEDSAVYLCASSTRGSAGYEQYFGPGTRLTVT.

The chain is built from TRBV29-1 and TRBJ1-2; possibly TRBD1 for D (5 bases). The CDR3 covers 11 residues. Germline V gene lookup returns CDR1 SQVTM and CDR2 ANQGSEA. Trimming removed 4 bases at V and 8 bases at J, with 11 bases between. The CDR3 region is CSVGGAEGYTF. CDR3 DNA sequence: TGCAGCGTTGGCGGGGCTGAGGGCTACACCTTC.

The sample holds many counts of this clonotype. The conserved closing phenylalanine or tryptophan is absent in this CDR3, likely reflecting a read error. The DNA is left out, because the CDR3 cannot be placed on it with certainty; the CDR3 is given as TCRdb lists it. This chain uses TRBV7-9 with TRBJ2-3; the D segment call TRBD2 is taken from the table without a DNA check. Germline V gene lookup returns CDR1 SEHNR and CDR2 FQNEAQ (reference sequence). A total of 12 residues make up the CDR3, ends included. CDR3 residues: CASSLETSVLLA.

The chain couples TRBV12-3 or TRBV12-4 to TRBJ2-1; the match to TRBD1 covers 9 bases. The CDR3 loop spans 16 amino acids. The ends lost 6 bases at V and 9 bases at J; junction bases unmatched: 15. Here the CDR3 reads CASSYYRGHVFSEQFF. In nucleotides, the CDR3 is TGTGCCAGCAGCTATTACAGGGGGCACGTTTTTTCTGAGCAGTTCTTC.

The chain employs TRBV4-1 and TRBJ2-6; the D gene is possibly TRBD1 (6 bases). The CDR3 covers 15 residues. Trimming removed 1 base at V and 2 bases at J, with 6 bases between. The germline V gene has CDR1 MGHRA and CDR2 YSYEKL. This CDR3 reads CASSQAGAGANVLTF. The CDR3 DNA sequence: TGCGCCAGCAGCCAAGCAGGGGCTGGGGCCAACGTCCTGACTTTC.

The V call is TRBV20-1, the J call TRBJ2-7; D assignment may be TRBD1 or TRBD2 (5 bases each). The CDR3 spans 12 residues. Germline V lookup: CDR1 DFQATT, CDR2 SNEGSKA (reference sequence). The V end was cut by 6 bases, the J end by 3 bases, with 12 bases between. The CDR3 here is CSARRDGYEQYF. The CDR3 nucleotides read TGCAGTGCCCGAAGGGACGGCTACGAGCAGTACTTC.

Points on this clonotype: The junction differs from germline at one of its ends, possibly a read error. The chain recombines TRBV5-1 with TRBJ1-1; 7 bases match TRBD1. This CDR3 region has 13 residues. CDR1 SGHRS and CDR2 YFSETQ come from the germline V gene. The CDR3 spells CASSFTGDTEVFF. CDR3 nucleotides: TGCGCCAGCAGCTTTACAGGGGACACTGAAGTTTTCTTT.

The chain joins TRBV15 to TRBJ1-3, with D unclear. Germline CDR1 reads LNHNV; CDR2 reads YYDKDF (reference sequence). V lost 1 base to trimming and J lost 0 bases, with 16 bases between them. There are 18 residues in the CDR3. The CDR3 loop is CATSRGVQDSYSGNTIYF. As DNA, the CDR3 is TGTGCCACCAGCAGAGGTGTGCAGGACTCATACTCTGGAAACACCATATATTTT.